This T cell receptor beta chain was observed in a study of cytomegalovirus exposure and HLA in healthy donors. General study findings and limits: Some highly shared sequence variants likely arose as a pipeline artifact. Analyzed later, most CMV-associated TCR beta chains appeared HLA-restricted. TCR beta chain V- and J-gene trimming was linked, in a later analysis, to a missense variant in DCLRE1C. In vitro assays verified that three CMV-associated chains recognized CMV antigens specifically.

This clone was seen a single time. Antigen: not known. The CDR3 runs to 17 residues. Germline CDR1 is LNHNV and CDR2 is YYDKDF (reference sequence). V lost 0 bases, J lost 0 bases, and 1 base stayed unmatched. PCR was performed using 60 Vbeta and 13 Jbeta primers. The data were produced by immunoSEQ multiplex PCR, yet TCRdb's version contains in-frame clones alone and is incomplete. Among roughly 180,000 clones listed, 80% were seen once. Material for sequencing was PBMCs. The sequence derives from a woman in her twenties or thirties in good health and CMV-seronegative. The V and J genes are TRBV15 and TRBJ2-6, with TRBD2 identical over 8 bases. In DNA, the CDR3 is TGTGCCACCAGCAGAGACGCGGGGGGCTCTGGGGCCAACGTCCTGACTTTC. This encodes CATSRDAGGSGANVLTF.